This T cell receptor (beta chain) comes out of a study of T cell responses to AZD1222 COVID-19 vaccine. Only in-frame clones appear in the TCRdb table, and some are missing; sequencing was by immunoSEQ multiplex PCR. In the table there are roughly 100,000 clones, 70% to 90% of which are singletons. Study-level findings and limits: At 160-218 and 743-854, vaccine-associated CD4 TCRs were dominant, and they spanned spike. The sample set comprised mostly white British donors with more females, and clonal diversity was possibly underestimated.

Germline CDR1 is MNHEY and CDR2 is SVGAGI. The CDR3 has 14 amino acids. The germline V and J ends were trimmed by 0 bases and 1 base, with 7 bases remaining between them. Some second doses came at about 4 weeks and others at about 12 weeks; these were pooled. Notes on this clone: Its antigen remains unidentified.

Sample: peripheral blood, taken 28 days after the second AZD1222 dose. The sequence was obtained from an adult who received the AZD1222 COVID-19 vaccine. The chain links TRBV6-5 to TRBJ2-7, with D possibly TRBD2 on 6 matching bases. The CDR3 loop is CASSYSGTSYEQYF. The CDR3 nucleotides are TGTGCCAGCAGTTACTCCGGGACTTCCTACGAGCAGTACTTC.